This passage covers 8 T cell receptor beta chains from one sample sequenced in a study of spatial heterogeneity in lung cancer. Their antigens remain unidentified. Time point indicated: sample taken at primary tumor resection. Study-level results: Tumor mutation count correlated with how many alpha and beta TCRs expanded intratumorally.

Via MiXCR, TCRdb re-called the 5' RACE reads, giving one row per CDR3 protein. The table shows about 940 distinct CDR3 sequences, with 30% to 40% occurring only once. The source material was lung tumor tissue, sampled at surgery. The receptors derive from a male donor with early-stage non-small cell lung cancer.

This clonotype is large. The J gene is TRBJ1-5, the V gene TRBV28; 8 bases are a match to TRBD1. J gave up 3 bases and V 3 bases, and 4 bases lay outside the gene matches. CDR1 MDHEN and CDR2 SYDVKM come from the germline V gene. This CDR3 contains 15 residues. In nucleotides, the CDR3 is TGTGCCAGCAGTTTTAGACAGGGGATCAATCAGCCCCAGCATTTT. Its protein is CASSFRQGINQPQHF. Based on the CDR3 plus reference TRBV28 and TRBJ1-5, the full variable domain is DVKVTQSSRYLVKRTGEKVFLECVQDMDHENMFWYRQDPGLGLRLIYFSYDVKMKEKGDIPEGYSVSREKKERFSLILESASTNQTSMYLCASSFRQGINQPQHFGDGTRLSIL.

Judged by abundance, this clonotype is medium-sized. The junction departs from germline at one end; a sequencing error may be responsible. Here the CDR3 DNA reads TGTGCCAGCAGTTTACAGAACACTGAAGATTTCTTT. The encoded protein is CASSLQNTEDFF. The chain carries TRBV28 and TRBJ1-1; D is ambiguous. This CDR3 is built from 12 residues. The V gene's germline CDR1 is MDHEN and CDR2 SYDVKM.

This clonotype is large within its sample. The chain recombines TRBV20-1 with TRBJ2-1, with 16 nucleotides matching TRBD2. This CDR3 spans 18 amino acids. The junction had 11 bases not matched to a gene; V was cut back by 0 bases and J by 9 bases. In germline, CDR1 is DFQATT, CDR2 SNEGSKA (reference sequence). For the CDR3, the DNA is TGCAGTGCTAGAGATCTCGGGACTAGCGGGAGGGTTTTAAGTGAGCAGTTCTTC. The encoded protein is CSARDLGTSGRVLSEQFF.

By share, this clonotype ranks as large. The chain joins TRBV6-2 or TRBV6-3 to TRBJ2-7, with D unclear. The ends were cut back, 5 bases at V and 4 bases at J, with 18 bases in the middle. Germline V CDR1 and CDR2: MNHEY, SVGEGT. This CDR3 is 15 amino acids long. The CDR3 region has the DNA TGTGCCAGCAGTATGAAACATCCAGCGTTGTACGAGCAGTACTTC. Amino acids: CASSMKHPALYEQYF.

This clonotype is deemed large. The V call is TRBV19, the J call TRBJ1-5; D not certain. CDR3 length equals 13 residues. V lost 1 base and J 4 bases, leaving 5 bases between the germline ends. Germline V gene sequence: CDR1 LNHDA, CDR2 SQIVND (reference sequence). The CDR3 coding sequence is TGTGCCAGTAGTATAGCGGGGAATCAGCCCCAGCATTTT. This codes for CASSIAGNQPQHF.

The chain joins TRBV7-9 to TRBJ1-5; TRBD1 might be the D (6 bases). The CDR3 loop spans 14 amino acids. V was pared by 3 bases and J by 7 bases, with 13 bases between. Germline values: CDR1 SEHNR, CDR2 FQNEAQ (reference sequence). This chain's CDR3 is CASSFGTHGQPQHF. CDR3 DNA: TGTGCCAGCAGCTTTGGGACACACGGGCAGCCCCAGCATTTT.

In this sample, this clonotype is large. This rearrangement joins TRBV24-1 to TRBJ2-1; 10 bases are a match to TRBD2. The CDR3 runs 16 residues. The V segment lost 6 bases and the J segment 4 bases; nucleotides outside the gene matches: 8. Germline CDR1 is KGHDR and CDR2 is SFDVKD. CDR3 in DNA: TGTGCCACCAGTCGCTCCGGGACTAGCGAATACAATGAGCAGTTCTTC. Protein product: CATSRSGTSEYNEQFF.

CDR3 residues: CASSQLSGEKLFF. The CDR3 nucleotides are TGTGCCAGCAGCCAGCTATCGGGTGAAAAACTGTTTTTT. This rearrangement joins TRBV3-1 to TRBJ1-4; D unclear. CDR3 length: 13 residues. Trimming left V 3 bases short and J 7 bases short, with 9 bases between. Germline V gives CDR1 LGHDT, CDR2 YNNKEL (reference sequence).